This note documents a single T cell receptor (beta chain) sequence. Its antigen remains unknown. This sample stems from a study of shared clonotypes between healthy human individuals. Broader study findings: A reduction in generation probabilities was seen for non-shared clonotypes relative to those shared by all four donors.

The CDR3 spans 17 residues. The J segment lost 4 bases and the V segment lost 0 bases, leaving 8 bases of the junction unmatched. In germline, CDR1 is SGHNT, CDR2 YENEEA. The data were produced by immunoSEQ multiplex PCR, yet TCRdb's version contains in-frame clones alone and is incomplete. The sample has about 340,000 clones; around 70% are singletons. Sample: memory CD4+ T cells sorted from blood. Subset here: CD45RA-negative fraction. This sequence was found in a man under 40 in good health. This sequence joins TRBV11-3 and TRBJ2-1, with 8 bases aligning to TRBD2. The CDR3 coding sequence is TGTGCCAGCAGCTTAGATTTGGGACTAGGTGCATACAATGAGCAGTTCTTC. This sequence encodes CASSLDLGLGAYNEQFF.